This T cell receptor (beta chain) originates from a study of blood T cell repertoires in COVID-19. Background on the study: Whether acute or convalescent, the COVID-19 samples came from the United States, Italy and Spain.

Assay: immunoSEQ multiplex PCR; the TCRdb copy retains only in-frame clones and omits some. The table includes around 80,000 clones, around 79% detected once. The TCR was taken from a man between 45 and 60 years old with active or convalescent COVID-19. Material for sequencing was peripheral blood.

The CDR3 is CATSDRSDTQYF. The CDR3 coding sequence is TGTGCCACCAGTGATCGTTCTGATACGCAGTATTTT. This chain joins TRBV24-1 and TRBJ2-3; D gene unclear. Between the trimmed V and J ends, which lost 3 bases and 6 bases, there was a span of 6 bases. The CDR3 sequence is 12 residues long. CDR1 and CDR2 from the germline V gene are KGHDR and SFDVKD.